A selection of T cell receptor beta chains follows, all from one sample in a study of OX40 agonist ivuxolimab in advanced cancers. Measured with immunoSEQ multiplex PCR; TCRdb has only the in-frame clones, and not every one. Of tens of thousands of clones in the sample, approximately 86% are singletons; the top ten hold about 48%. This sample comprised CD4+ or CD8+ T cells sorted from blood, obtained in a trial of the OX40 agonist ivuxolimab. The origin of the receptors is an adult with an advanced solid tumor such as melanoma, head and neck, liver or kidney cancer. CDR3s include the opening cysteine and the closing phenylalanine or tryptophan. The order of the fields is J gene, V gene, D gene, CDR3 protein. The D gene is left open where the match is weak.

TRBJ2-1 | TRBV4-1 | TRBD2 | CASSRLAEHNEQFF
TRBJ2-2 | TRBV2 | TRBD2 | CASKAAGPVRELFF
TRBJ1-2 | TRBV9 | . | CASSVAPGLPGDGYTF
TRBJ2-7 | TRBV29-1 | TRBD1 | CSGGQGALNEQYF
TRBJ2-7 | TRBV18 | . | CASSPGPDYEQYF
TRBJ1-2 | TRBV7-9 | TRBD1 | CASSLGGDRGLHYGYTF
TRBJ1-6 | TRBV5-4 | . | CASSLSSTALSSYNSPLHF
TRBJ2-2 | TRBV5-5 | . | CASSLGVRANTGELFF
TRBJ2-7 | TRBV7-2 | TRBD1 | CASSSYGTGGAFSSYEQYF
TRBJ1-5 | TRBV6-1 | . | CASSEVGSNQPQHF
TRBJ2-5 | TRBV29-1 | TRBD2 | CSVAGLAGQETQYF
TRBJ2-3 | TRBV7-3 | . | CASSATPADTQYF
TRBJ1-6 | TRBV6-1 | TRBD1 | CASSAGGRAGSPLHF
TRBJ2-2 | TRBV5-3 | TRBD1 | CAISRDRCTGELFF
TRBJ1-4 | TRBV15 | TRBD1 | CATSAHRGVWEKLFF